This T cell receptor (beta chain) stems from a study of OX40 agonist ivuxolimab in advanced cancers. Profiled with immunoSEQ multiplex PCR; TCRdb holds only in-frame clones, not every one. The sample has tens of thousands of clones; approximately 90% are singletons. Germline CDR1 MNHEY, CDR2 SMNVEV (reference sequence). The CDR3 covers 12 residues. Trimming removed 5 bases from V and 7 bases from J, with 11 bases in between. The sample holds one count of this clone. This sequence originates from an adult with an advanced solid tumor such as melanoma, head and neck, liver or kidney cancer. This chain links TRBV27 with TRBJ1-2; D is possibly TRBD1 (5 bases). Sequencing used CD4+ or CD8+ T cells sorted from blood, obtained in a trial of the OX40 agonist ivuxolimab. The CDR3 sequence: CASSTTVGGYTF. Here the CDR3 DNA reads TGTGCCAGCAGTACGACAGTAGGTGGCTACACCTTC.